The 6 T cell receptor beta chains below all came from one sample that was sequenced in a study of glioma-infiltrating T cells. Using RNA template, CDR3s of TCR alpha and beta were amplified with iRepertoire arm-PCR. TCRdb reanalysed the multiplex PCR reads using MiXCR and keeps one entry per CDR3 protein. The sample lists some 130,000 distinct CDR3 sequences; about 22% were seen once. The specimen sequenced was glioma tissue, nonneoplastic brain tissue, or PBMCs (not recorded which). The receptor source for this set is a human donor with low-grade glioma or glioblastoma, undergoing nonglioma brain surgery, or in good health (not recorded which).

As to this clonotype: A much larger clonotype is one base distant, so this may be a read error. The CDR3 spells CASSRGGAGGNEQFF. The CDR3 nucleotides are TGTGCCAGCAGCCGAGGGGGGGCAGGGGGGAATGAGCAGTTCTTC. V is TRBV7-2 and J is TRBJ2-1; TRBD1 or TRBD2 may be the D gene (7 bases each). Germline CDR1 SGHTA, CDR2 FQGNSA. The CDR3 has 15 residues. V lost 5 bases and J 7 bases, leaving 18 bases between the germline ends. The complete variable domain, with remaining parts taken from reference TRBV7-2 and TRBJ2-1, reads GAGVSQSPSNKVTEKGKDVELRCDPISGHTALYWYRQSLGQGLEFLIYFQGNSAPDKSGLPSDRFSAERTGGSVSTLTIQRTQQEDSAVYLCASSRGGAGGNEQFFGPGTRLTVL.

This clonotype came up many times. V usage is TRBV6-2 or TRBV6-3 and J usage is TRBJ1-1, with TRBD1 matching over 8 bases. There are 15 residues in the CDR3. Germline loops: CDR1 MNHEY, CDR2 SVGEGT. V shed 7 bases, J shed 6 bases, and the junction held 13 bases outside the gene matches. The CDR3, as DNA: TGTGCCAGCACCCGCATGACAGGGGCGGCCGCTGAAGCTTTCTTT. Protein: CASTRMTGAAAEAFF.

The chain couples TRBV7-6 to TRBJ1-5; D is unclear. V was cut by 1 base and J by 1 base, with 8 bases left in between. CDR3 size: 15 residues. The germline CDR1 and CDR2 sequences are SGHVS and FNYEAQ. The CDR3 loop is CASSLGQGSNQPQHF. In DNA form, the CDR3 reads TGTGCCAGCAGCTTAGGTCAAGGCAGCAATCAGCCCCAGCATTTT.

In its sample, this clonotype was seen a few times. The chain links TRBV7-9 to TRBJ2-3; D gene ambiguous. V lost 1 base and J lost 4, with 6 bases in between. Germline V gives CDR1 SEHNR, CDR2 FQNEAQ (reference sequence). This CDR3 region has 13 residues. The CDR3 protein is CASSLDVSDTQYF. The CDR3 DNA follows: TGTGCCAGCAGCTTAGACGTTTCAGATACGCAGTATTTT.

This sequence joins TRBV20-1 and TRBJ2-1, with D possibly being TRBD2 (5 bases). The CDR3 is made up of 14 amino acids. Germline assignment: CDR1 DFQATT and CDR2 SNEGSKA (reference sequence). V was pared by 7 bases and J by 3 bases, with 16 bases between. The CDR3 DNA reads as TGCAGTGTGGTGGCCGGGATAGACTACAATGAGCAGTTCTTC. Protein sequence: CSVVAGIDYNEQFF.

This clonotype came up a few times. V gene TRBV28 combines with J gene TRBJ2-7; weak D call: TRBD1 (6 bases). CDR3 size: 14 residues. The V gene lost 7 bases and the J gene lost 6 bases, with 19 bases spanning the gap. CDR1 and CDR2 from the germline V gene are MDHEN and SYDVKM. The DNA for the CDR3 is TGTGCCAGCAATAATTGGCCACAGGGTGTCGAGCAGTACGTC. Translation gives CASNNWPQGVEQYV.